This T cell receptor (beta chain) was recorded in a study of CD4+ T cells in melanoma (dated by TCRdb to 2022 to 2024). About the study as a whole: The study investigated neoantigen-specific CD4+ T cells in human melanoma.

This clone was found once. It lacks a known antigen. Qualities for individual bases were not recorded, and no much larger clone is one base off. Study-wide conclusions, independent of this receptor: Neoantigen-specific CD4+ T cells in melanoma were reported to show diverse differentiation states. The report described a correlation between neoantigen-specific CD4+ T cells and the function of CD8+ T cells, macrophages and B cells.

Libraries came from the immunoSEQ multiplex PCR assay. As stored in TCRdb, this immuneACCESS dataset retains in-frame rearrangements with V and J assigned. A fraction of the clones does not appear; measured against another copy, unresolved V genes explain less than half of the discrepancy, and the remainder lacks a known reason. Present in this sample are approximately 20,000 clones, over 75% of which were seen just once. The ten largest clonotypes hold 9.7% of the sample. Patients with melanoma were used as donors. The CDR3 runs 15 residues from the cysteine to the phenylalanine. The only DNA kept is the CDR3, 45 bases in frame from the first base. Trimming leaves V shorter by 6 bases and J shorter by 3 bases, with the junction holding 7 bases beyond the gene matches. CDR1 MNHNS and CDR2 SASEGT were looked up in the germline V gene.

The rearrangement joined TRBV6-1 to TRBJ2-3, and TRBD1 aligns with 9 junction nucleotides. This TCR was sampled from a human donor with melanoma. The bases read TGTGCCAGCAGCATCCAGGGACAGGGAACAGATACGCAGTATTTT. Its protein product is CASSIQGQGTDTQYF.